A single T cell receptor beta chain is shown here with its context. What it recognizes is unknown. The source of the sample is a study of T cells in severe cutaneous drug reactions. About the study: The ALDEN and Naranjo causality algorithms determined the culprit drug. Study-wide results and caveats: One public TCRbeta CDR3 appeared in all seven blister samples, averaging around 14%. Blister cells averaged roughly 30% and PBMC roughly 5% TRBV12-4 in carbamazepine-induced Stevens-Johnson syndrome or toxic epidermal necrolysis patients.

Bulk and single-cell libraries used iRepertoire multiplex PCR with TCR subtype-specific primers. TCRdb re-called the multiplex PCR reads and catalogs CDR3 proteins one per entry, DNA excluded. This sample's table has more than 3,000 distinct CDR3 sequences. CDR3 length: 13 residues. The germline gives CDR1 MGHRA, CDR2 YSYEKL. The donors had carbamazepine-induced Stevens-Johnson syndrome or toxic epidermal necrolysis. Roughly five Han Chinese and about six European CBZ-SJS/TEN patients gave blood repertoires. The clonotype originates from a human donor with Stevens-Johnson syndrome, a severe cutaneous drug reaction. The sequenced material came from PBMCs. The chain recombines TRBV4-1 with TRBJ2-3; as DNA is missing, the TRBD1 call by TCRdb cannot be tested. The CDR3 protein is CASSQVGADTQYF.